This T cell receptor beta chain was retrieved from a study of cytomegalovirus exposure and HLA in healthy donors. Whole-study findings and limits: The authors assumed roughly uniform sequencing depth across donors for presence/absence analyses.

Germline assignment: CDR1 SEHNR and CDR2 FQNEAQ (reference sequence). V trimming: 4 bases; J trimming: 0 bases; junction bases outside the gene matches: 6. The CDR3 spans 15 residues. Primers: 60 Vbeta forward and 13 Jbeta reverse. Under the authors' procedure: In a later analysis, about 11 million of tens of millions of unique beta chains occurred in at least two donors. Using immunoSEQ multiplex PCR, the repertoire was profiled, and TCRdb retains in-frame clones only, with some absent. V and J calls and clone size are those listed in that table; D and trimming were worked out from the DNA. The sample carries around 150,000 clones, approximately 80% recorded once. This clone was seen a few times. Antigen specificity is unknown.

The sequencing input was PBMCs. The V gene is TRBV7-9, the J gene TRBJ2-7; 7 bases are a match to TRBD1. The clonotype was recovered from a male donor in good health and CMV-seronegative. CDR3 loop: CASSWGQPSSYEQYF. The DNA of the CDR3 is TGTGCCAGCAGCTGGGGACAGCCGAGCTCCTACGAGCAGTACTTC.